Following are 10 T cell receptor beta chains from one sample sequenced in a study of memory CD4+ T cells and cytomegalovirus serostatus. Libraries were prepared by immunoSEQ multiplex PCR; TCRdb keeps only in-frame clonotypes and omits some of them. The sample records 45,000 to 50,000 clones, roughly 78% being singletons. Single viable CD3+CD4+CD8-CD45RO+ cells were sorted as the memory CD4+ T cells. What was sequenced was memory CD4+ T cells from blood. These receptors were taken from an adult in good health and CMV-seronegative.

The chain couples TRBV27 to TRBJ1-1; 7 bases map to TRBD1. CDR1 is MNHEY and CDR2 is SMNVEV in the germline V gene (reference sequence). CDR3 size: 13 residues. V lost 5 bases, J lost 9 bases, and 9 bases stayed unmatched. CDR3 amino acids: CASSPMTGMKAFF. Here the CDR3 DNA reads TGTGCCAGCAGTCCGATGACAGGGATGAAAGCTTTCTTT.

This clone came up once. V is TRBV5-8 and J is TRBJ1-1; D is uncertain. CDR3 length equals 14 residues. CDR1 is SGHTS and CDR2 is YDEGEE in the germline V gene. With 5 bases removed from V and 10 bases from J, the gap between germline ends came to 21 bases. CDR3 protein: CASRDGPSDTGAFF. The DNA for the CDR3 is TGTGCCAGCAGGGACGGACCGTCTGACACGGGAGCTTTCTTT.

The CDR3 DNA follows: TGTGCCAGCAGCTTGGCCTGGGCAAACGAGCAGTACTTC. Its translation: CASSLAWANEQYF. This chain links TRBV5-5 with TRBJ2-7; D uncertain. In germline, CDR1 is SGHKS, CDR2 YYEKEE (reference sequence). The CDR3 totals 13 residues. Trimming took 0 bases from V and 5 from J, leaving 9 bases between them.

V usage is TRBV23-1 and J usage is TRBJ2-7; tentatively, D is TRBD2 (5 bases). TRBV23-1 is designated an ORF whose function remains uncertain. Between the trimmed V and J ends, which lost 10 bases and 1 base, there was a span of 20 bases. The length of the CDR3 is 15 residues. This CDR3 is CATQEVGGYSYEQYF. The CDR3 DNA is TGCGCCACGCAGGAGGTCGGCGGGTATTCCTACGAGCAGTACTTC.

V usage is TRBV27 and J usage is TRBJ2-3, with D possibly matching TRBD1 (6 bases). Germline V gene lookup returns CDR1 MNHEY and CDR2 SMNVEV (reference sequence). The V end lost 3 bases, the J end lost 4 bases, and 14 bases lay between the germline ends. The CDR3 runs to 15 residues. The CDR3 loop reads CASSFTMAGADTQYF. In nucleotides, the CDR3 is TGTGCCAGCAGTTTTACCATGGCAGGGGCAGATACGCAGTATTTT.

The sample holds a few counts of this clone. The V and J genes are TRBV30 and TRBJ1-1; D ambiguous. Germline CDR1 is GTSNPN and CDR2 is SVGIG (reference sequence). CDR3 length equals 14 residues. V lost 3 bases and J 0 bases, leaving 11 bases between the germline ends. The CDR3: CAWRPRFMNTEAFF. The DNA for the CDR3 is TGTGCCTGGAGGCCTAGATTCATGAACACTGAAGCTTTCTTT.

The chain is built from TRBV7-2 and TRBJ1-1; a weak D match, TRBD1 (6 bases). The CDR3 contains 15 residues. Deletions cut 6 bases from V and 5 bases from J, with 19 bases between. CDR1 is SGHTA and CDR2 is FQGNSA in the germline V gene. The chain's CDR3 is CASSLKRGESTEAFF. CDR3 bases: TGTGCCAGCAGTTTAAAGAGGGGGGAATCAACTGAAGCTTTCTTT.

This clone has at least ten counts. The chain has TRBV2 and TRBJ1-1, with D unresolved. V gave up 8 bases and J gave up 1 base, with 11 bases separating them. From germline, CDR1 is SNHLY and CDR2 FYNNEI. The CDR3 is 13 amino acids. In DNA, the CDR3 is TGTGCCAGCCGAGTCGTAGGGAACACTGAAGCTTTCTTT. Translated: CASRVVGNTEAFF.

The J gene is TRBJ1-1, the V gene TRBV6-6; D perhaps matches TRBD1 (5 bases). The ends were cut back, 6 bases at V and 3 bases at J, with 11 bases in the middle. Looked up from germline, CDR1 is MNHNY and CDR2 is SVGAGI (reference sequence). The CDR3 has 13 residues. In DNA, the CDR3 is TGTGCCAGCAGGTACAGGAGGGACACTGAAGCTTTCTTT. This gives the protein CASRYRRDTEAFF.

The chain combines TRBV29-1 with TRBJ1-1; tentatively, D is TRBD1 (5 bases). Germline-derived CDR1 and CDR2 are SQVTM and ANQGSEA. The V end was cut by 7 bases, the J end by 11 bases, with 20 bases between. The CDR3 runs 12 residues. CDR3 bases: TGCAGCGCCAGGGAACTCCTGAATCGGGCTTTCTTT. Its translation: CSARELLNRAFF.